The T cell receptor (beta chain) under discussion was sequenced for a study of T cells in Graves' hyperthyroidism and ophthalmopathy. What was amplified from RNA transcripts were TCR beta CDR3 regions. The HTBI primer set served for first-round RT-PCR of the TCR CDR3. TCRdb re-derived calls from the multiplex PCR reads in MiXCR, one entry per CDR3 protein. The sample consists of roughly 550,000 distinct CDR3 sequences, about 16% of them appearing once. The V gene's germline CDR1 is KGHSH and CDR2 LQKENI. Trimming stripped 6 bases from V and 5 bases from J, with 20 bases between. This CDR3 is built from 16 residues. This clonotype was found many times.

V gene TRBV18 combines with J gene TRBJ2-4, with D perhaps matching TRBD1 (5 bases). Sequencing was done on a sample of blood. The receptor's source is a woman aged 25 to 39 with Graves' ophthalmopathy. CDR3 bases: TGTGCCAGCTCCCCTCCGAGGACGCAAGGGGAAAACATTCAGTACTTC. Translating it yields CASSPPRTQGENIQYF.